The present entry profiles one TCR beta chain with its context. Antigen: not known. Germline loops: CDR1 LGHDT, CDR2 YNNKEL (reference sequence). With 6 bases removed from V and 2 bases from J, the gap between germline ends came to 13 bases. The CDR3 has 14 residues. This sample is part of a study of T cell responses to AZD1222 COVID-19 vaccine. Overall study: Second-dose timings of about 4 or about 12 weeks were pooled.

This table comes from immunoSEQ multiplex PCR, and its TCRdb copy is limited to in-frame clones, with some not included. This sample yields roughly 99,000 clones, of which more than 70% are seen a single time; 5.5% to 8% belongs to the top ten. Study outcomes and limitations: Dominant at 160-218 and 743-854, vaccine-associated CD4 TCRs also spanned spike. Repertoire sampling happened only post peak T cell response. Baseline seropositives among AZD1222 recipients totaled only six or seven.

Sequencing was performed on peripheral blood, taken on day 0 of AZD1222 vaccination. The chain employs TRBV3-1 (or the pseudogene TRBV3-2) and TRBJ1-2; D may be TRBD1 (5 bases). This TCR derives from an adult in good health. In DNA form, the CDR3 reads TGTGCCAGCAGACTTAGGGGAGCGAACTATGGCTACACCTTC. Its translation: CASRLRGANYGYTF.